Below, 23 T cell receptor beta chains from the same sample are listed, as sequenced in a study of CD4 T cells in relation to SARS-CoV-2 and coronaviruses. Sequencing was performed with immunoSEQ multiplex PCR; in TCRdb, only in-frame clones are kept and a portion is missing. The repertoire holds 18,000 or so clones, with around four fifths as singletons. Which antigens these TCRs recognize remains unknown. Before the COVID-19 pandemic, during about 2011-2019, CD4+ T cells were taken from unexposed donors. After ten to eleven days of culture, CD4+ T cells were isolated. The sequencing sample was made of CD4+ T cells from PBMCs, cultured in vitro. The source is a human donor in good health.

This clone was recorded once. The V and J genes are TRBV18 and TRBJ2-7, with 14 bases fitting TRBD2. Looked up from germline, CDR1 is KGHSH and CDR2 is LQKENI. The CDR3 is made up of 16 amino acids. V was clipped by 1 base and J by 2 bases; unmatched bases: 1. Here the CDR3 DNA reads TGTGCCAGCTCACCACAGGGACTAGCGGGAGCCTACGAGCAGTACTTC. This gives the protein CASSPQGLAGAYEQYF.

V usage is TRBV4-1 and J usage is TRBJ2-1, with TRBD2 matching 9 bases. This CDR3 has 16 amino acids. Germline V gene sequence: CDR1 MGHRA, CDR2 YSYEKL. V was pared by 4 bases and J by 9 bases, with 13 bases of the junction left unmatched. The CDR3 nucleotides read TGCGCCAGCAGCCTGCTAGCGGGATCTATCCGAGGTGAGCAGTTCTTC. It translates to CASSLLAGSIRGEQFF.

The rearrangement links TRBV27 to TRBJ2-1; TRBD2 aligns across 7 bases. The ends lost 3 bases at V and 6 bases at J; junction bases unmatched: 17. The CDR3 runs 18 residues. CDR1 and CDR2 (germline): MNHEY, SMNVEV (reference sequence). In DNA, the CDR3 is TGTGCCAGCAGTTTCTCAGACCCGGGACTACCAAAAGGCAATGAGCAGTTCTTC. Amino acid sequence: CASSFSDPGLPKGNEQFF.

This clone has only a few counts. The chain carries TRBV28 and TRBJ2-4; D is undetermined. CDR1 and CDR2 (germline): MDHEN, SYDVKM. Trimming cost V 7 bases and J 0 bases, with 7 bases left between them. The CDR3 consists of 13 residues. As DNA, the CDR3 is TGTGCCAGCATGACGGTAGCCAAAAACATTCAGTACTTC. It specifies CASMTVAKNIQYF.

This chain links TRBV7-6 with TRBJ2-6, with D perhaps matching TRBD1 or TRBD2 (5 bases each). This CDR3 spans 17 amino acids. Per the germline V gene, CDR1 is SGHVS and CDR2 is FNYEAQ. Trimming removed 5 bases from V and 3 bases from J, with 17 bases in between. The CDR3 DNA is TGTGCCAGCAGCGACGAGCAGGGACGTAGTGGGGCCAACGTCCTGACTTTC. Its translation is CASSDEQGRSGANVLTF.

The CDR3 here is CASRSVGFSAEAFF. The CDR3, as DNA: TGTGCCAGCAGGTCCGTTGGGTTTTCGGCTGAAGCTTTCTTT. The rearrangement joins TRBV27 to TRBJ1-1; D is undetermined. Germline V gives CDR1 MNHEY, CDR2 SMNVEV (reference sequence). Deletions cut 6 bases from V and 6 bases from J, with 17 bases between. CDR3 length: 14 residues.

This chain connects TRBV3-1 (or the pseudogene TRBV3-2) to TRBJ2-2, with 7 bases that match TRBD1. Germline loops: CDR1 LGHDT, CDR2 YNNKEL (reference sequence). J gave up 7 bases and V 4 bases, and 15 bases lay outside the gene matches. This CDR3 has 17 residues. The CDR3 DNA follows: TGTGCCAGCAGCCCACTAGAGGGGGCCGGGGCGAACGGGGAGCTGTTTTTT. Its protein product is CASSPLEGAGANGELFF.

This rearrangement joins TRBV19 to TRBJ2-5; D uncertain. The CDR3 totals 14 residues. CDR1 and CDR2 from the germline V gene are LNHDA and SQIVND (reference sequence). Trimming took 4 bases from V and 1 from J, leaving 10 bases between them. The CDR3 region has the DNA TGTGCCAGTAGTACTGGGGTGGTCCAAGAGACCCAGTACTTC. Amino acids: CASSTGVVQETQYF.

V gene TRBV9 combines with J gene TRBJ2-3; unclear D gene. The CDR3 sequence is 15 residues long. Trimming took off 4 bases at V and 0 bases at J, with 12 bases between the two ends. The germline V gene has CDR1 SGDLS and CDR2 YYNGEE. CDR3 DNA: TGTGCCAGCAGCCCGAGATCCGCTAGCACAGATACGCAGTATTTT. Encoded protein: CASSPRSASTDTQYF.

The chain carries TRBV6-4 and TRBJ2-1; possibly TRBD1 for D (6 bases). V lost 3 bases and J lost 9, with 15 bases in between. In germline, CDR1 is MRHNA, CDR2 SNTAGT. The CDR3 loop spans 14 amino acids. CDR3 sequence (DNA): TGTGCCAGCAGTGAATCCCAGGGGTGGAGTGAGCAGTTCTTC. Translating it yields CASSESQGWSEQFF.

V gene TRBV11-2 combines with J gene TRBJ2-7; D remains unclear. The CDR3 length is 13 residues. CDR1 is SGHAT and CDR2 is FQNNGV in the germline V gene. Trimming shortened V by 0 bases and J by 5 bases, and 8 bases separated the two germline ends. The CDR3 sequence is CASSLDLANEQYF. CDR3 DNA sequence: TGTGCCAGCAGCTTAGATCTCGCTAACGAGCAGTACTTC.

Here the CDR3 reads CASKETIPYEQYF. CDR3 DNA: TGTGCCAGCAAAGAGACTATACCCTACGAGCAGTACTTC. V is TRBV6-5 and J is TRBJ2-7; D possibly corresponds to TRBD2 (5 bases). From germline, CDR1 is MNHEY and CDR2 SVGAGI. Trimming cost V 7 bases and J 2 bases, with 12 bases left between them. CDR3 length equals 13 residues.

In this sample, this clone turned up once. The gene calls are TRBV4-1 and TRBJ2-3; D is perhaps TRBD1 (5 bases). Germline V gene lookup returns CDR1 MGHRA and CDR2 YSYEKL. There are 13 residues in the CDR3. V shed 4 bases and J shed 5 bases, with 10 bases lying between them. CDR3 sequence (DNA): TGCGCCAGCAGCCCAGGGCCTGGAGATACGCAGTATTTT. Protein: CASSPGPGDTQYF.

The rearrangement links TRBV9 to TRBJ2-3; D ambiguous. Germline V lookup: CDR1 SGDLS, CDR2 YYNGEE. Between the trimmed V and J ends, which lost 1 base and 0 bases, there was a span of 9 bases. The CDR3 spans 15 residues. CDR3 protein: CASSVWDTSTDTQYF. In nucleotides, the CDR3 is TGTGCCAGCAGCGTATGGGATACGAGCACAGATACGCAGTATTTT.

The chain uses TRBV18 and TRBJ2-1; D unclear. In germline, CDR1 is KGHSH, CDR2 LQKENI. This CDR3 comprises 15 residues. V lost 0 bases, J lost 1 base, and 7 bases lay in between. This CDR3 is CASSPPRVSYNEQFF. The CDR3 nucleotides are TGTGCCAGCTCACCACCCCGCGTGTCCTACAATGAGCAGTTCTTC.

This chain's CDR3 is CASSLDVGTEAFF. The CDR3 region has the DNA TGTGCCAGCAGTTTAGATGTGGGTACTGAAGCTTTCTTT. This rearrangement joins TRBV12-3 or TRBV12-4 to TRBJ1-1; D is undetermined. The CDR3 runs to 13 residues. The V end was cut by 1 base, the J end by 5 bases, with 8 bases between.

The chain recombines TRBV6-2 or TRBV6-3 with TRBJ2-5; tentative D call: TRBD2 (5 bases). The V end lost 2 bases, the J end lost 2 bases, and 9 bases lay between the germline ends. CDR3 length: 14 amino acids. In germline, CDR1 is MNHEY, CDR2 SVGEGT. CDR3 protein: CASSYGSEQETQYF. CDR3 nucleotide sequence: TGTGCCAGCAGTTACGGTAGCGAGCAAGAGACCCAGTACTTC.

The chain uses TRBV6-5 and TRBJ2-7; tentative D call: TRBD1 (6 bases). V was cut by 7 bases and J by 7 bases, with 23 bases left in between. The CDR3 consists of 15 residues. The V gene's germline CDR1 is MNHEY and CDR2 SVGAGI. The CDR3 here is CASKRQVPSSVEQYF. For the CDR3, the DNA is TGTGCCAGCAAACGACAGGTCCCCAGCTCGGTAGAGCAGTACTTC.

The rearrangement links TRBV18 to TRBJ1-2; a possible D gene is TRBD1 (5 bases). Germline values: CDR1 KGHSH, CDR2 LQKENI. V dropped 1 base and J dropped 2 bases, with 8 bases sitting between them. The CDR3 extends over 14 amino acids. The CDR3 DNA sequence: TGTGCCAGCTCACCACTACGGGGGAACTATGGCTACACCTTC. Translation: CASSPLRGNYGYTF.

This clone was detected once. The gene calls are TRBV7-9 and TRBJ1-4; tentatively, D is TRBD1 (6 bases). Germline CDR1 is SEHNR and CDR2 is FQNEAQ (reference sequence). The CDR3 is made up of 15 amino acids. Trimming took off 4 bases at V and 8 bases at J, with 17 bases between the two ends. The CDR3 loop is CASSSLTGQVEKLFF. CDR3 DNA sequence: TGTGCCAGCAGCTCTCTGACAGGTCAAGTCGAAAAACTGTTTTTT.

This chain links TRBV18 with TRBJ2-6; D not certain. Trimming cost V 2 bases and J 0 bases, with 5 bases left between them. CDR3 size: 15 residues. Germline CDR1 reads KGHSH; CDR2 reads LQKENI. DNA for the CDR3: TGTGCCAGCTCACCAGGGTACTCTGGGGCCAACGTCCTGACTTTC. It translates to CASSPGYSGANVLTF.

V usage is TRBV10-3 and J usage is TRBJ2-5; D gene uncertain. The germline V and J ends were trimmed by 0 bases and 1 base, with 6 bases remaining between them. CDR1 is ENHRY, CDR2 SYGVKD, per germline. The CDR3 is 14 residues long. The CDR3 loop is CAISESGSQETQYF. Here the CDR3 DNA reads TGTGCCATCAGTGAGTCGGGCAGCCAAGAGACCCAGTACTTC.

J is TRBJ2-5 and V is TRBV2; weak D call: TRBD2 (6 bases). CDR1 is SNHLY, CDR2 FYNNEI, per germline. The CDR3 runs to 13 residues. The CDR3 sequence is CGSGGDGGETQYF. For the CDR3, the DNA is TGTGGATCTGGGGGAGACGGGGGAGAGACCCAGTACTTC.